This TCR beta chain appears in the sequencing data of a study of T cell changes during pregnancy in multiple sclerosis. Method: immunoSEQ multiplex PCR; TCRdb's copy keeps in-frame clones and lacks some. The sample has approximately 46,000 clones; around 90% are singletons. The trim removed 6 bases at V and 4 bases at J, leaving 6 bases unmatched. The CDR3 has 14 residues. Looked up from germline, CDR1 is MNHEY and CDR2 is SMNVEV (reference sequence). This clone was counted a few times. The chain uses TRBV27 and TRBJ1-5, with 7 nucleotides matching TRBD1. Sequenced material: CD8+ T cells from peripheral blood mononuclear cells, taken after pregnancy. The origin of this receptor is a female donor with multiple sclerosis, enrolled in a pregnancy study. The CDR3 spells CASRAGTDNQPQHF. The CDR3 DNA follows: TGTGCCAGCAGGGCCGGGACAGATAATCAGCCCCAGCATTTT.